This T cell receptor (beta chain) originates from a study of blood T cell repertoires in COVID-19. Study at large: The United States, Italy and Spain were the sources of the acute and convalescent COVID-19 samples. Sources were T cells, B-cell-depleted T cells, or PBMCs; the material itself was cDNA or gDNA.

Original handling: Estimated nucleated cell counts came from reference gene primer amplification. Clones were read by immunoSEQ multiplex PCR, and TCRdb kept only the in-frame ones, dropping some. V and J calls and clone size are those listed in that table; D and trimming were worked out from the DNA. The data show 100,000 to 140,000 clones, 65% to 80% seen once. V shed 1 base, J shed 8 bases, and the junction held 6 bases outside the gene matches. This CDR3 is built from 14 residues. Germline CDR1 and CDR2: SGHVS and FQNEAQ. The chain uses TRBV7-8 and TRBJ1-2; TRBD1 matches 8 bases. The sample was peripheral blood. The receptor was derived from a man aged 65 to 85 with acute or convalescent COVID-19. CDR3 DNA sequence: TGTGCCAGCAGCTTAGATAGGACAGGGAGAGGCTACACCTTC. Translated, it gives CASSLDRTGRGYTF.